Listed below are T cell receptor beta chains from one sample, sequenced in a study of T-cell reconstitution after alpha-beta-depleted transplantation in children. TCRdb called the PCR reads again in MiXCR, with one record for every CDR3 protein. The table lists 210,000 or so distinct CDR3 sequences, about 9.2% of them singletons. Sequenced here: PBMCs from the stem cell graft donor, sampled from the stem cell graft. The receptors derive from a human donor who donated a stem cell graft to a child with acute lymphoblastic leukemia. CDR3s include the opening cysteine and the closing phenylalanine or tryptophan. D genes are given only for firm matches. Clone size is stated in some rows and not others, as once, few, many or a class when expanded.

D gene: -
V gene: TRBV9
J gene: TRBJ2-3
clone size: many
CDR3 length: 12
CDR3 protein: CASSVAGDTQYF
CDR3 DNA: TGTGCCAGCAGCGTAGCTGGGGATACGCAGTATTTT

D gene: TRBD2
V gene: TRBV5-1
J gene: TRBJ2-1
clone size: -
CDR3 length: 20
CDR3 protein: CASSLNHGLAGGRPYNEQFF
CDR3 DNA: TGCGCCAGCAGCTTGAACCATGGACTAGCGGGGGGGCGGCCCTACAATGAGCAGTTCTTC

D gene: -
V gene: TRBV12-3/TRBV12-4
J gene: TRBJ2-1
clone size: many
CDR3 length: 17
CDR3 protein: CASSLGAGPDGHAEQFF
CDR3 DNA: TGTGCCAGCAGTTTAGGAGCAGGGCCTGATGGGCATGCTGAGCAGTTCTTC

D gene: TRBD1
V gene: TRBV2
J gene: TRBJ2-2
clone size: many
CDR3 length: 14
CDR3 protein: CASSVDRAAGELFF
CDR3 DNA: TGTGCCAGCAGTGTGGACAGGGCCGCAGGGGAGCTGTTTTTT

D gene: TRBD2
V gene: TRBV14
J gene: TRBJ2-1
clone size: few
CDR3 length: 15
CDR3 protein: CASSQGSGGLGEQFF
CDR3 DNA: TGTGCCAGCAGCCAAGGATCGGGGGGGCTCGGTGAGCAGTTCTTC

D gene: -
V gene: TRBV5-5
J gene: TRBJ2-2
clone size: -
CDR3 length: 15
CDR3 protein: CASSLGQRGTGELFF
CDR3 DNA: TGTGCCAGCAGCTTAGGACAGAGAGGAACCGGGGAGCTGTTTTTT

D gene: -
V gene: TRBV27
J gene: TRBJ2-3
clone size: -
CDR3 length: 13
CDR3 protein: CASSLWVTDTQYF
CDR3 DNA: TGTGCCAGCAGTTTATGGGTCACAGATACGCAGTATTTT

D gene: -
V gene: TRBV3-1
J gene: TRBJ1-6
clone size: few
CDR3 length: 17
CDR3 protein: CASSQDGGITGNSPLHF
CDR3 DNA: TGTGCCAGCAGCCAAGATGGGGGGATTACGGGGAATTCACCCCTCCACTTT

D gene: -
V gene: TRBV20-1
J gene: TRBJ1-2
clone size: many
CDR3 length: 12
CDR3 protein: CSARRTDDSYTF
CDR3 DNA: TGCAGTGCTAGAAGGACAGATGATAGCTACACCTTC

D gene: TRBD2
V gene: TRBV7-2
J gene: TRBJ2-3
clone size: many
CDR3 length: 17
CDR3 protein: CASSLGTSGAPTDTQYF
CDR3 DNA: TGTGCCAGCAGCTTAGGGACTAGCGGGGCCCCCACAGATACGCAGTATTTT